The T cell receptor beta chain described here comes from a study of shared T cell receptors in the human thymus. The germline V gene encodes CDR1 SGDLS and CDR2 YYNGEE. CDR3 length: 14 amino acids. Trimming removed 3 bases from V and 4 bases from J, with 11 bases in between. Method: immunoSEQ multiplex PCR; TCRdb's copy keeps in-frame clones and lacks some. The data hold 600,000 to 900,000 clones, with approximately 85% observed a single time. The data were also submitted as part of a second study, on human thymus T cells. That work contributes: Unrelated individuals reportedly shared highly overlapping thymic TCR repertoires.

The chain recombines TRBV9 with TRBJ1-5, with a weak D call TRBD1 (5 bases). The TCR comes from a girl younger than two with a congenital heart defect. Material for sequencing was thymocytes. The CDR3 here is CASSAGRENQPQHF. CDR3 DNA: TGTGCCAGCAGCGCCGGCAGGGAAAATCAGCCCCAGCATTTT.